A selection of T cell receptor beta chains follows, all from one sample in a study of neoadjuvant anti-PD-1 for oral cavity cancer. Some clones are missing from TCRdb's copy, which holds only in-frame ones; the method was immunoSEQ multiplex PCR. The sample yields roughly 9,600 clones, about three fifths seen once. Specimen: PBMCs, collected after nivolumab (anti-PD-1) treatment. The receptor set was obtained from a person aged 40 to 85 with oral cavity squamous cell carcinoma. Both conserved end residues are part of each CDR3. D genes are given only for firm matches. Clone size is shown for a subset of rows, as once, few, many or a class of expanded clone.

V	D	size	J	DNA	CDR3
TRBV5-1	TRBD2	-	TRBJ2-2	TGCGCCAGCAGTTCCGGACTAGCGGGGGGCCAAACCACCGGGGAGCTGTTTTTT	CASSSGLAGGQTTGELFF
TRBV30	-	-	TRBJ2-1	TGTGCCTGGAGTCCGGGCTTAAGCTCCTACAATGAGCAGTTCTTC	CAWSPGLSSYNEQFF
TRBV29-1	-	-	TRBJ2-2	TGCAGCGCAGGGCTGCGCGGCGGGGAGCTGTTTTTT	CSAGLRGGELFF
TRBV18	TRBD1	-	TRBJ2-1	TGTGCCAGCTCACCACCAGGGGGCACAATGAGCAGTCAGTTCTTC	CASSPPGGTMSSQFF
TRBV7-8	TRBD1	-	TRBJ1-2	TGTGCCAGCAGCTTCACCTCGGGACAGGGCCAGGGCTACACCTTC	CASSFTSGQGQGYTF
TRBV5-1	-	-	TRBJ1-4	TGCGCCAGCAGCTTGGCTGGCGCAACTAATGAAAAACTGTTTTTT	CASSLAGATNEKLFF
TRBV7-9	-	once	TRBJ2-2	TGTGCCAGCAGCAAACTGGGGACTGTCACCGGGGAGCTGTTTTTT	CASSKLGTVTGELFF
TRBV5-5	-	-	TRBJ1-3	TGTGCCAGCAGCTTCTCTGGAAACACCATATATTTT	CASSFSGNTIYF
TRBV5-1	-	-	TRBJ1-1	TGCGCCAGCAGCTTGGGGGGGATGAACACTGAAGCTTTCTTT	CASSLGGMNTEAFF
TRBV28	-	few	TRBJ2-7	TGTGCCAGCAGTTCCCTCTACGAGCAGTACTTC	CASSSLYEQYF
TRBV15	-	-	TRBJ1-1	TGTGCCACCAGCAATGGGGGAAAACTAGGGTCGGCTTTCTTT	CATSNGGKLGSAFF
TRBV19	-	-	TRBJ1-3	TGTGCCAGTAGTATGGGACGGGCCTCTGGAAACACCATATATTTT	CASSMGRASGNTIYF
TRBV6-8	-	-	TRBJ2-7	TGTGCCAGCAGTTATGACAACTACGAGCAGTACTTC	CASSYDNYEQYF
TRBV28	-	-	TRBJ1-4	TGTGCCAGCAGTTTAATGGGCGCGAATGAAAAACTGTTTTTT	CASSLMGANEKLFF
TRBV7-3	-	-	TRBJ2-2	TGTGCCAGCAGCTTAAAAACACTAAAGAACACCGGGGAGCTGTTTTTT	CASSLKTLKNTGELFF
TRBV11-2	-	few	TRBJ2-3	TGTGCCAGCAGCTATGACTCTCGCGATACGCAGTATTTT	CASSYDSRDTQYF
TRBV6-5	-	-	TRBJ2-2	TGTGCCAGCGGGGTTTTCTCCGGGGAGCTGTTTTTT	CASGVFSGELFF
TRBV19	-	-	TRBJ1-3	TGTGCCAGTAGTATTGGGTTGAGCTCTGGAAACACCATATATTTT	CASSIGLSSGNTIYF
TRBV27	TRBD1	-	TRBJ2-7	TGTGCCAGCAGAAGGACAGGGAACTACGAGCAGTACTTC	CASRRTGNYEQYF